Following are 29 T cell receptor beta chains from one sample sequenced in a study of shared clonotypes between healthy human individuals. This table comes from immunoSEQ multiplex PCR, and its TCRdb copy is limited to in-frame clones, with some not included. The sample carries 1,400,000 or so clones, approximately 98.5% recorded once. Sequenced: naive CD4+ T cells sorted from blood. Subset reported: CD45RA+ positively selected. The receptor set was obtained from a man aged 30 to 39 in good health.

The chain combines TRBV6-1 with TRBJ2-2; D is ambiguous. Germline V lookup: CDR1 MNHNS, CDR2 SASEGT. V dropped 0 bases and J dropped 3 bases, with 11 bases sitting between them. The CDR3 has 16 amino acids. CDR3 DNA sequence: TGTGCCAGCAGTGAAGCTAACTGGTTCGACACCGGGGAGCTGTTTTTT. Translating it yields CASSEANWFDTGELFF.

This chain joins TRBV5-8 and TRBJ2-3; a possible D gene is TRBD2 (6 bases). This CDR3 is built from 14 residues. Germline-derived CDR1 and CDR2 are SGHTS and YDEGEE. V lost 4 bases and J 3 bases, leaving 12 bases between the germline ends. The CDR3: CASSPGDLTDTQYF. In DNA form, the CDR3 reads TGTGCCAGCAGCCCCGGGGACTTGACAGATACGCAGTATTTT. Using reference TRBV5-8 and TRBJ2-3 for the parts outside the CDR3, the full variable domain is EAGVTQSPTHLIKTRGQQATLRCSPISGHTSVYWYQQALGLGLQFLLWYDEGEERNRGNFPPRFSGRQFPNYSSELNVNALELEDSALYLCASSPGDLTDTQYFGPGTRLTVL.

The chain combines TRBV11-3 with TRBJ2-3; D gene unclear. V was clipped by 4 bases and J by 2 bases, with 10 bases between them. CDR1 and CDR2 (germline): SGHNT, YENEEA. This CDR3 comprises 14 residues. CDR3: CASSSNRDTDTQYF. The DNA of the CDR3 is TGTGCCAGCAGCTCAAACAGAGACACAGATACGCAGTATTTT.

The CDR3 here is CASSVGWQNLAKNIQYF. The CDR3 DNA reads as TGTGCCAGCAGCGTAGGCTGGCAGAACTTAGCCAAAAACATTCAGTACTTC. The chain combines TRBV9 with TRBJ2-4; D gene unclear. V shed 0 bases and J shed 0 bases, with 13 bases lying between them. The germline V gene encodes CDR1 SGDLS and CDR2 YYNGEE. This CDR3 contains 17 residues.

The V and J genes are TRBV11-3 and TRBJ2-7; D gene ambiguous. V was cut by 1 base and J by 2 bases, with 9 bases left in between. Germline lookup yields CDR1 SGHNT and CDR2 YENEEA. The CDR3 extends over 14 amino acids. The CDR3 sequence is CASSLAGGPYEQYF. In DNA, the CDR3 is TGTGCCAGCAGCTTAGCCGGCGGCCCCTACGAGCAGTACTTC.

In its sample, this clone was seen once. The rearrangement links TRBV13 to TRBJ2-5, with a possible D match to TRBD2 (5 bases). This CDR3 spans 16 amino acids. Trimming left V 5 bases short and J 3 bases short, with 19 bases between. Germline-derived CDR1 and CDR2 are PRHDT and FYEKMQ (reference sequence). The CDR3 DNA reads TGTGCCAGCAGCCCCGGACCTCGAGGGTTGGAAGAGACCCAGTACTTC. The encoded protein is CASSPGPRGLEETQYF.

The chain links TRBV11-3 to TRBJ2-1, with 14 positions matching TRBD2. The V gene end was trimmed by 4 bases and the J gene end by 5 bases; junction bases not matched to a gene: 4. Looked up from germline, CDR1 is SGHNT and CDR2 is YENEEA. The length of the CDR3 is 16 residues. For the CDR3, the DNA is TGTGCCAGCAGCTCTAGGACTAGCGGGGGGAACAATGAGCAGTTCTTC. Its protein product is CASSSRTSGGNNEQFF.

V gene TRBV7-6 combines with J gene TRBJ2-7; TRBD1 matches 9 bases. The CDR3 extends over 15 amino acids. Germline V gene data show CDR1 as SGHVS and CDR2 as FNYEAQ. The trim removed 3 bases at V and 4 bases at J, leaving 7 bases unmatched. Written as DNA, the CDR3 is TGTGCCAGCAGCTTTAAGACAGGGGGGACTTACGAGCAGTACTTC. This codes for CASSFKTGGTYEQYF.

This rearrangement joins TRBV29-1 to TRBJ1-1, with TRBD1 as a possible D gene (6 bases). The germline gives CDR1 SQVTM, CDR2 ANQGSEA. Between the trimmed V and J ends, which lost 6 bases and 2 bases, there was a span of 13 bases. This CDR3 region has 13 residues. Here the CDR3 DNA reads TGCAGCGTGGGTGGACAGAGTAACACTGAAGCTTTCTTT. This sequence encodes CSVGGQSNTEAFF.

The CDR3 DNA is TGTGCCAGCAGCATAACAGGGGGCGGGATTACCGGGGAGCTGTTTTTT. Protein sequence: CASSITGGGITGELFF. V and J are TRBV5-4 and TRBJ2-2, with TRBD1 matching 9 bases. The CDR3 length is 16 residues. In germline, CDR1 is SGHNT, CDR2 YYREEE (reference sequence). V lost 4 bases, J lost 5 bases, and 9 bases stayed unmatched.

The gene calls are TRBV1 and TRBJ2-7; no DNA check was done on the table's D call, TRBD1. TRBV1 is a listed pseudogene. The CDR3 covers 15 residues. CDR3 amino acids: CTSSQDPQIFYEQYF. Written as DNA, the CDR3 is TGCACCAGCAGCCAAGATCCCCAGATTTTCTACGAGCAGTACTTC.

The rearrangement joins TRBV7-2 to TRBJ2-7; weak D call: TRBD2 (5 bases). The CDR3 spans 12 residues. The germline V and J ends were trimmed by 5 bases and 6 bases, with 11 bases remaining between them. The germline CDR1 and CDR2 sequences are SGHTA and FQGNSA. The DNA for the CDR3 is TGTGCCAGCAGCCAAACTAGGCTCGAGCAGTACTTC. Encoded protein: CASSQTRLEQYF.

CDR3 amino acids: CASSLGGTDYGYTF. The CDR3, as DNA: TGTGCCAGCAGCCTGGGCGGGACAGACTATGGCTACACCTTC. The chain carries TRBV7-3 and TRBJ1-2; TRBD1 agrees at 7 bases. The CDR3 runs to 14 residues. J gave up 3 bases and V 5 bases, and 6 bases lay outside the gene matches. Germline V gene data show CDR1 as SGHTA and CDR2 as FQGTGA.

The chain carries TRBV5-5 and TRBJ1-5; 9 bases agree with TRBD1. The junction had 11 bases not matched to a gene; V was cut back by 0 bases and J by 1 base. Germline loops: CDR1 SGHKS, CDR2 YYEKEE (reference sequence). This CDR3 is built from 19 residues. The CDR3 DNA sequence: TGTGCCAGCAGCTTGGTACTGGGGACAGGGACCTTGAGCAATCAGCCCCAGCATTTT. This sequence encodes CASSLVLGTGTLSNQPQHF.

The V and J genes are TRBV15 and TRBJ2-1; D unresolved. V lost 0 bases to trimming and J lost 3 bases, with 12 bases between them. The CDR3 totals 16 residues. Germline V lookup: CDR1 LNHNV, CDR2 YYDKDF (reference sequence). CDR3 DNA sequence: TGTGCCACCAGCAGAGATGTACGGCAGAACTACAATGAGCAGTTCTTC. It is translated as CATSRDVRQNYNEQFF.

This chain uses TRBV28 with TRBJ2-5; 16 bases agree with TRBD2. The CDR3 length is 19 residues. Germline V gene sequence: CDR1 MDHEN, CDR2 SYDVKM. J gave up 5 bases and V 6 bases, and 15 bases lay outside the gene matches. CDR3: CASSITGLAGGPLKETQYF. The CDR3 nucleotides read TGTGCCAGCAGCATTACGGGACTAGCGGGAGGGCCCTTGAAGGAGACCCAGTACTTC.

The V and J genes are TRBV18 and TRBJ2-1, with D perhaps assigned TRBD1 or TRBD2 (6 bases each). Per germline, CDR1 KGHSH and CDR2 LQKENI. The CDR3 is 14 residues long. Between the trimmed V and J ends, which lost 2 bases and 10 bases, there was a span of 15 bases. CDR3 amino acids: CASSPSGAQGEQFF. CDR3 in DNA: TGTGCCAGCTCACCATCGGGGGCGCAAGGCGAGCAGTTCTTC.

Here the CDR3 DNA reads TGTGCCAGCACCCGCGTTATTGGGGACAATGAGCAGTTCTTC. This translates into CASTRVIGDNEQFF. The genes are TRBV27 and TRBJ2-1; unclear D gene. Germline CDR1 reads MNHEY; CDR2 reads SMNVEV (reference sequence). Trimming shortened V by 7 bases and J by 5 bases, and 15 bases separated the two germline ends. CDR3 length equals 14 residues.

This chain uses TRBV15 with TRBJ2-7; TRBD1 is a possible D gene (5 bases). This CDR3 has 15 amino acids. Germline V gives CDR1 LNHNV, CDR2 YYDKDF (reference sequence). Trimming pared 0 bases from V and 2 bases from J, leaving 11 bases between. This CDR3 reads CATSRDLWGPYEQYF. The CDR3 nucleotides are TGTGCCACCAGCAGAGATCTATGGGGCCCCTACGAGCAGTACTTC. Full variable domain (rest looked up from reference TRBV15 and TRBJ2-7): DAMVIQNPRYQVTQFGKPVTLSCSQTLNHNVMYWYQQKSSQAPKLLFHYYDKDFNNEADTPDNFQSRRPNTSFCFLDIRSPGLGDTAMYLCATSRDLWGPYEQYFGPGTRLTVT.

The rearrangement links TRBV11-3 to TRBJ2-7; 7 nucleotides align to TRBD2. CDR3 length: 14 residues. The ends lost 3 bases at V and 5 bases at J; junction bases unmatched: 7. CDR1 is SGHNT and CDR2 is YENEEA in the germline V gene. The CDR3 loop is CASSLGGIRDEQYF. The CDR3 nucleotides are TGTGCCAGCAGCTTGGGGGGGATACGTGACGAGCAGTACTTC.

This rearrangement joins TRBV18 to TRBJ2-7; possible D gene TRBD2, 6 bases. This CDR3 contains 15 residues. Germline CDR1 and CDR2: KGHSH and LQKENI. V lost 0 bases to trimming and J lost 2 bases, with 11 bases between them. This CDR3 is CASSPPADYTYEQYF. The CDR3 region has the DNA TGTGCCAGCTCACCACCTGCGGACTATACCTACGAGCAGTACTTC. Complete variable domain (other parts from reference TRBV18 and TRBJ2-7): NAGVMQNPRHLVRRRGQEARLRCSPMKGHSHVYWYRQLPEEGLKFMVYLQKENIIDESGMPKERFSAEFPKEGPSILRIQQVVRGDSAAYFCASSPPADYTYEQYFGPGTRLTVT.

This chain connects TRBV7-2 to TRBJ2-7; the match to TRBD2 covers 9 bases. The V gene's germline CDR1 is SGHTA and CDR2 FQGNSA. The CDR3 sequence is 15 residues long. V lost 4 bases and J lost 3; bases outside the gene matches: 7. In DNA, the CDR3 is TGTGCCAGCAGCTCTTTAGCGGGAGTGGGCTACGAGCAGTACTTC. Translating it yields CASSSLAGVGYEQYF.

CDR3 amino acids: CAWSPWPAYNEQFF. In nucleotides, the CDR3 is TGTGCCTGGAGTCCCTGGCCGGCTTACAATGAGCAGTTCTTC. The V and J genes are TRBV30 and TRBJ2-1; unclear D gene. Trimming cost V 2 bases and J 4 bases, with 12 bases left between them. CDR1 GTSNPN and CDR2 SVGIG come from the germline V gene (reference sequence). This CDR3 is built from 14 residues.

The chain carries TRBV5-1 and TRBJ1-2; D gene unclear. V gave up 0 bases and J gave up 2 bases, with 11 bases separating them. Germline assignment: CDR1 SGHRS and CDR2 YFSETQ. The CDR3 is 15 amino acids. The CDR3 DNA reads as TGCGCCAGCAGCTTGGACAGCCGAATCAACTATGGCTACACCTTC. The encoded protein is CASSLDSRINYGYTF.

This chain links TRBV30 with TRBJ2-1; 10 positions agree with TRBD1. There are 14 residues in the CDR3. Germline V gives CDR1 GTSNPN, CDR2 SVGIG (reference sequence). The trim removed 4 bases at V and 4 bases at J, leaving 4 bases unmatched. CDR3 protein: CAWTGQGGYNEQFF. CDR3 nucleotide sequence: TGTGCCTGGACAGGACAGGGGGGTTACAATGAGCAGTTCTTC.

This rearrangement joins TRBV6-5 to TRBJ1-3; D gene unclear. The V end was cut by 5 bases, the J end by 0 bases, with 11 bases between. Germline CDR1 reads MNHEY; CDR2 reads SVGAGI. This CDR3 is 15 amino acids long. DNA for the CDR3: TGTGCCAGCAGTACGACCGGGAGCTCTGGAAACACCATATATTTT. This sequence encodes CASSTTGSSGNTIYF.

Note on this clone: Distinct nucleotide sequences in the sample also encode this CDR3. The chain has TRBV27 and TRBJ1-5; D remains unclear. V lost 3 bases to trimming and J lost 4 bases, with 7 bases between them. CDR3 length: 13 residues. Germline V gene sequence: CDR1 MNHEY, CDR2 SMNVEV (reference sequence). The CDR3 coding sequence is TGTGCCAGCAGTTTCCTCGGGAATCAGCCCCAGCATTTT. It translates to CASSFLGNQPQHF.

This chain joins TRBV28 and TRBJ1-1; 7 bases align to TRBD1. V gave up 5 bases and J gave up 4 bases; unmatched junction bases: 10. Per the germline V gene, CDR1 is MDHEN and CDR2 is SYDVKM. The CDR3 length is 15 residues. The CDR3 DNA follows: TGTGCCAGCAGTCGTGGACAGGTGAGGGGCACTGAAGCTTTCTTT. Amino acid sequence: CASSRGQVRGTEAFF.

The V call is TRBV6-6, the J call TRBJ2-2; D unclear. The CDR3 loop spans 15 amino acids. V shed 6 bases and J shed 7 bases, with 18 bases lying between them. From germline, CDR1 is MNHNY and CDR2 SVGAGI (reference sequence). The CDR3 loop is CASSLQNPKGGELFF. The CDR3 DNA reads as TGTGCCAGCAGCCTGCAAAATCCTAAGGGCGGGGAGCTGTTTTTT.